This T cell receptor (beta chain) was recorded in a study of metastatic and nonmetastatic thyroid tumors. Study overall: Repertoires were compared across blood and tumor or nodule tissue from malignant and benign thyroid patients. Notes on the study in general: Benign nodules reportedly had significantly lower TCR beta diversity than malignant thyroid tumors in blood and tumor.

CDR3 length equals 13 residues. Per the germline V gene, CDR1 is WSHSY and CDR2 is SAAADI. J gave up 3 bases and V 7 bases, and 3 bases lay outside the gene matches. Until they underwent thyroid surgery, no patient had received any treatment. TCRdb redid the clone calls on the PCR reads using MiXCR. The data show tens of thousands of clones, with under 20% seen just once and 8% to 11% held by the top ten. This clone was seen many times. Its antigen is unidentified. The rearrangement uses TRBV10-2 and TRBJ1-5; 7 bases are shared with TRBD1. The specimen sequenced was blood. This sequence originates from a female donor with papillary thyroid cancer or a benign thyroid nodule (not recorded which). Some clones in this sample may be carry-over from other donors' samples. The CDR3 nucleotides read TGCGCCAGCATGACAGGGAACAATCAGCCCCAGCATTTT. Residues: CASMTGNNQPQHF.